Below are 16 T cell receptor beta chains sequenced from a single sample in a study of response to subunit inactivated influenza vaccine (dated by TCRdb to between 2017 and 2018). The library was built by means of RT-PCR. Sequencing used an Illumina HiSeq 2500. Starting from the raw public reads, TCRdb applied fastp trimming at Q25, assembled clones with MiXCR and retained in-frame beta chains. Every distinct CDR3 protein forms one entry, paired with its most common genes and DNA. The sample profile shows 600,000 to 700,000 distinct CDR3 sequences; 13% to 15% of them were found once. The ten largest clones represent around 7.6% of the sample. This specimen consisted of PBMCs from blood, obtained 14 days before vaccination. All receptors come from a man over 45 who received an inactivated influenza vaccine. Donor details come from another sample of the same person, matched by shared clones.

The chain links TRBV7-2 to TRBJ2-7, with 10 bases matching TRBD2. Germline CDR1 reads SGHTA; CDR2 reads FQGNSA. This CDR3 spans 17 amino acids. With 1 base clipped from V and 5 bases from J, the junction kept 11 bases outside the gene matches. The CDR3 sequence is CASSLGVTSGLFNEQYF. CDR3 nucleotide sequence: TGTGCCAGCAGCTTAGGAGTGACTAGCGGGCTTTTTAACGAGCAGTACTTC.

There are a few counts of this clonotype. The chain couples TRBV3-1 to TRBJ2-1, with D possibly TRBD2 on 5 matching bases. The germline CDR1 and CDR2 sequences are LGHDT and YNNKEL (reference sequence). This CDR3 comprises 13 residues. The germline V and J ends were trimmed by 5 bases and 9 bases, with 14 bases remaining between them. The CDR3 DNA reads as TGTGCCAGCAGCGAATCAACCCGGGGTGAGCAGTTCTTC. Protein sequence: CASSESTRGEQFF.

This clonotype has a count of ten or more. This chain uses TRBV6-1 with TRBJ1-1; weak D call: TRBD1 (6 bases). Looked up from germline, CDR1 is MNHNS and CDR2 is SASEGT. Trimming took 4 bases from V and 2 from J, leaving 14 bases between them. There are 15 residues in the CDR3. This CDR3 is CASSGGGRLNTEAFF. CDR3 sequence (DNA): TGTGCCAGCAGTGGAGGGGGGAGACTCAACACTGAAGCTTTCTTT.

V and J are TRBV27 and TRBJ2-1; a weak D match, TRBD1 (5 bases). Trimming stripped 4 bases from V and 7 bases from J, with 17 bases between. CDR1 is MNHEY, CDR2 SMNVEV, per germline (reference sequence). This CDR3 region has 15 residues. The CDR3 DNA sequence: TGTGCCAGCAGTTACAGGCGGTCGGGTGAAAATGAGCAGTTCTTC. Residues: CASSYRRSGENEQFF.

There are a few counts of this clonotype. The chain is built from TRBV28 and TRBJ2-7; 11 bases fit TRBD2. This CDR3 has 15 residues. Looked up from germline, CDR1 is MDHEN and CDR2 is SYDVKM. V shed 2 bases, J shed 6 bases, and the junction held 6 bases outside the gene matches. CDR3 residues: CASSLDSGGAVEQYF. For the CDR3, the DNA is TGTGCCAGCAGTTTAGATAGCGGGGGGGCGGTCGAGCAGTACTTC.

This clonotype occurred many times. The J gene is TRBJ2-1, the V gene TRBV20-1; 12 bases fit TRBD2. J gave up 6 bases and V 2 bases, and 8 bases lay outside the gene matches. CDR3 length: 16 amino acids. CDR1 is DFQATT, CDR2 SNEGSKA, per germline (reference sequence). Here the CDR3 reads CSARPLTSGSFNEQFF. The CDR3 DNA reads as TGCAGTGCTAGACCCCTGACTAGCGGGAGTTTCAATGAGCAGTTCTTC.

This clonotype was picked up many times. The gene calls are TRBV3-1 and TRBJ2-1, with 7 bases fitting TRBD2. Trimming took 3 bases from V and 9 from J; bases not matched to a gene: 8. The CDR3 is 14 amino acids. Germline-derived CDR1 and CDR2 are LGHDT and YNNKEL (reference sequence). CDR3: CASSQETSVGEQFF. In DNA, the CDR3 is TGTGCCAGCAGCCAGGAAACTAGCGTCGGTGAGCAGTTCTTC.

The chain uses TRBV20-1 and TRBJ2-1; D remains unclear. The length of the CDR3 is 13 residues. The germline V gene has CDR1 DFQATT and CDR2 SNEGSKA (reference sequence). V dropped 1 base and J dropped 7 bases, with 11 bases sitting between them. The CDR3 DNA reads TGCAGTGCTAGAGGCTTGGGTATTAATGAGCAGTTCTTC. It translates to CSARGLGINEQFF.

In its sample, this clonotype was seen a few times. The chain is built from TRBV3-1 and TRBJ2-1; 13 bases align to TRBD2. The CDR3 contains 15 residues. Unmatched junction bases numbered 5, after V lost 5 bases and J lost 7 bases. Germline V gene lookup returns CDR1 LGHDT and CDR2 YNNKEL (reference sequence). CDR3 DNA: TGTGCCAGCAGCGTTAGACTAGCGGGAGGAAATGAGCAGTTCTTC. This sequence encodes CASSVRLAGGNEQFF.

This clonotype was picked up many times. The chain has TRBV12-3 or TRBV12-4 and TRBJ2-2; D not certain. Trimming pared 6 bases from V and 2 bases from J, leaving 7 bases between. The CDR3 spans 13 residues. The DNA for the CDR3 is TGTGCCAGCAGATCTCTAAACACCGGGGAGCTGTTTTTT. Its protein is CASRSLNTGELFF.

This clonotype was observed a handful of times. This chain links TRBV4-2 with TRBJ1-4; 7 nucleotides align to TRBD1. CDR3 size: 14 residues. CDR1 and CDR2 (germline): LGHNA, YNFKEQ. With V trimmed by 2 bases and J by 6 bases, 3 bases remained unmatched. For the CDR3, the DNA is TGTGCCAGCAGCCAATTCGACAGGGATGAAAAACTGTTTTTT. It yields the protein CASSQFDRDEKLFF.

This clonotype was seen more than once but under ten times. The chain uses TRBV7-6 and TRBJ2-1, with D possibly being TRBD2 (5 bases). Looked up from germline, CDR1 is SGHVS and CDR2 is FNYEAQ. The germline V and J ends were trimmed by 1 base and 9 bases, with 16 bases remaining between them. CDR3 length: 15 residues. CDR3 sequence (DNA): TGTGCCAGCAGCTTAGAGCCGATAGAGGGCTCTGAGCAGTTCTTC. Its translation is CASSLEPIEGSEQFF.

Only a few counts were recorded for this clonotype. The chain links TRBV6-1 to TRBJ2-4, with D hard to call. V was clipped by 0 bases and J by 5 bases, with 5 bases between them. This CDR3 region has 13 residues. The germline gives CDR1 MNHNS, CDR2 SASEGT. The CDR3 spells CASSEALQNIQYF. The CDR3 DNA sequence: TGTGCCAGCAGTGAAGCGCTCCAAAACATTCAGTACTTC.

V and J are TRBV12-3 or TRBV12-4 and TRBJ1-6; the D is unclear. This CDR3 comprises 15 residues. The V end was cut by 0 bases, the J end by 6 bases, with 9 bases between. In DNA, the CDR3 is TGTGCCAGCAGTTTAGCCCGTGGTCTTAATTCACCCCTCCACTTT. This encodes CASSLARGLNSPLHF.

A few counts support this clonotype. The chain recombines TRBV20-1 with TRBJ2-7; D possibly matches TRBD1 or TRBD2 (5 bases each). The CDR3 is made up of 12 amino acids. Trimming stripped 2 bases from V and 6 bases from J, with 11 bases between. Germline values: CDR1 DFQATT, CDR2 SNEGSKA (reference sequence). The CDR3 spells CSARSHGGEQYF. In DNA form, the CDR3 reads TGCAGTGCTAGATCGCATGGGGGCGAGCAGTACTTC.

The chain couples TRBV18 to TRBJ2-1; 9 nucleotides line up with TRBD1. The CDR3 spans 15 residues. Germline V gene lookup returns CDR1 KGHSH and CDR2 LQKENI. V was clipped by 4 bases and J by 10 bases; unmatched bases: 11. The CDR3 nucleotides read TGTGCCAGCTCACATGGATTCCCGGGACAGGGAGAGCAGTTCTTC. Its translation is CASSHGFPGQGEQFF. Complete variable domain (other parts from reference TRBV18 and TRBJ2-1): NAGVMQNPRHLVRRRGQEARLRCSPMKGHSHVYWYRQLPEEGLKFMVYLQKENIIDESGMPKERFSAEFPKEGPSILRIQQVVRGDSAAYFCASSHGFPGQGEQFFGPGTRLTVL.